The present T cell receptor (beta chain) was sequenced within a study of blood T cell repertoires in COVID-19. At the level of the study: Both acute and convalescent COVID-19 samples were obtained from the United States, Italy and Spain.

Authors' data handling: How many nucleated cells were present was estimated from reference gene primer amplification. Using immunoSEQ multiplex PCR, the repertoire was profiled, and TCRdb retains in-frame clones only, with some absent. The V and J calls and clone size come from that table; D and trimming were worked out from the DNA. The sample consists of a few hundred thousand clones, 85% to 90% of them appearing once. The specimen sequenced was peripheral blood. The clonotype was recovered from a man aged 60-69 years with acute or convalescent COVID-19.

The CDR3 DNA reads as TGTGCCAGCAGTCCGACTTCAGATACGCAGTATTTT. Translating gives CASSPTSDTQYF. The genes are TRBV28 and TRBJ2-3; no definite D call. Trimming left V 5 bases short and J 4 bases short, with 7 bases between. The CDR3 length is 12 residues. Germline V gene lookup returns CDR1 MDHEN and CDR2 SYDVKM. Supplemented by reference TRBV28 and TRBJ2-3, the full variable domain reads DVKVTQSSRYLVKRTGEKVFLECVQDMDHENMFWYRQDPGLGLRLIYFSYDVKMKEKGDIPEGYSVSREKKERFSLILESASTNQTSMYLCASSPTSDTQYFGPGTRLTVL.